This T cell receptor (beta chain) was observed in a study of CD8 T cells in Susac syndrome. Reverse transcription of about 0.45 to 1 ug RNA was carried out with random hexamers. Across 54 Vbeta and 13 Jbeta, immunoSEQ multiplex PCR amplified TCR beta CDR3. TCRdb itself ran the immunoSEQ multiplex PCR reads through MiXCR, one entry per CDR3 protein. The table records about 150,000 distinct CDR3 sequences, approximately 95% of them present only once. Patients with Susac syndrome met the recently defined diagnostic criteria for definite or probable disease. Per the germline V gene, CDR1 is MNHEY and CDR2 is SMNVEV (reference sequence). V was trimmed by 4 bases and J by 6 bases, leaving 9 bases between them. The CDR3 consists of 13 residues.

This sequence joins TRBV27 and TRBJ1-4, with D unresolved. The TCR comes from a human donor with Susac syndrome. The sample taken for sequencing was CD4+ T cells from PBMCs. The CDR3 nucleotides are TGTGCCAGCAGTTACCCAGGAGATGAAAAACTGTTTTTT. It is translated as CASSYPGDEKLFF.